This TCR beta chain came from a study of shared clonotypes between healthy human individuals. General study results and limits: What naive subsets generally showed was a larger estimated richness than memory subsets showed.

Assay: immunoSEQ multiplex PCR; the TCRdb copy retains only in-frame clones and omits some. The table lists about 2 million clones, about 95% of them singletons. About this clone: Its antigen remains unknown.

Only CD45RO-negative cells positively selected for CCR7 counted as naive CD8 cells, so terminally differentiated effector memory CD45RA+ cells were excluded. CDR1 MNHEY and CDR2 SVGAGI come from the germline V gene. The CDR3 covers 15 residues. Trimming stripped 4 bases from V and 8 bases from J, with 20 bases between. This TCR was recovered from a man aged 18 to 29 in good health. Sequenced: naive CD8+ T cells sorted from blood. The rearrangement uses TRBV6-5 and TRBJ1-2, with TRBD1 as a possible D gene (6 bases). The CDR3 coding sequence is TGTGCCAGCAGTTTACGTGGGGCCGGGGGCTCGGGCTACACCTTC. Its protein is CASSLRGAGGSGYTF.